Listed below are T cell receptor beta chains from one sample, sequenced in a study of graft-versus-host responses after intestinal transplantation. Only in-frame clones appear in the TCRdb table, and some are missing; sequencing was by immunoSEQ multiplex PCR. The table has under 20,000 clones, over 35% seen once. The input for sequencing was alloreactive CD4+ T cells from a mixed lymphocyte reaction culture, taken before intestinal transplant. These receptors were taken from a human patient who received an intestinal transplant. Both conserved end residues are part of each CDR3. The D gene is left open where the match is weak. The size field is filled for only some rows; it gives once, few, many or a size class.

v_call: TRBV2
clone_size: .
j_call: TRBJ1-6
d_call: .
cdr3_aa: CASSSLGYSPLHF
cdr3_nt: TGTGCCAGCAGTTCGCTGGGGTATTCACCCCTCCACTTT

v_call: TRBV5-1
clone_size: .
j_call: TRBJ1-1
d_call: .
cdr3_aa: CASSTGLSRITEAFF
cdr3_nt: TGCGCCAGCAGCACCGGCCTATCACGAATCACTGAAGCTTTCTTT

v_call: TRBV7-2
clone_size: few
j_call: TRBJ1-1
d_call: .
cdr3_aa: CASSPYLGAFF
cdr3_nt: TGTGCCAGCAGCCCCTACCTAGGAGCTTTCTTT

v_call: TRBV5-1
clone_size: .
j_call: TRBJ1-2
d_call: TRBD1
cdr3_aa: CASSLGQGNYGYTF
cdr3_nt: TGCGCCAGCAGCTTGGGACAGGGTAACTATGGCTACACCTTC

v_call: TRBV5-6
clone_size: .
j_call: TRBJ1-5
d_call: .
cdr3_aa: CASSLGPSRYNQPQHF
cdr3_nt: TGTGCCAGCAGCTTGGGTCCTTCCAGATACAATCAGCCCCAGCATTTT

v_call: TRBV2
clone_size: few
j_call: TRBJ2-7
d_call: TRBD1
cdr3_aa: CASSSRDRVYEQYF
cdr3_nt: TGTGCCAGCAGTTCCCGGGACAGGGTCTACGAGCAGTACTTC

v_call: TRBV29-1
clone_size: .
j_call: TRBJ1-3
d_call: .
cdr3_aa: CSVAGPGNTIYF
cdr3_nt: TGCAGCGTTGCAGGGCCTGGAAACACCATATATTTT

v_call: TRBV5-1
clone_size: .
j_call: TRBJ2-1
d_call: .
cdr3_aa: CASSFGSTWSSYNEQFF
cdr3_nt: TGCGCCAGCAGCTTTGGTTCCACATGGAGCTCCTACAATGAGCAGTTCTTC

v_call: TRBV6-1
clone_size: few
j_call: TRBJ1-5
d_call: TRBD1
cdr3_aa: CASSEVGTGDQPQHF
cdr3_nt: TGTGCCAGCAGTGAAGTGGGGACAGGGGATCAGCCCCAGCATTTT

v_call: TRBV5-6
clone_size: .
j_call: TRBJ2-1
d_call: TRBD2
cdr3_aa: CASSFERGRGNEQFF
cdr3_nt: TGTGCCAGCAGCTTTGAGCGGGGGAGGGGCAATGAGCAGTTCTTC

v_call: TRBV5-1
clone_size: .
j_call: TRBJ1-2
d_call: TRBD1
cdr3_aa: CASSLSGRGQETLHHGYTF
cdr3_nt: TGCGCCAGCAGCTTGTCTGGCCGCGGACAGGAAACCCTCCATCATGGCTACACCTTC

v_call: TRBV5-1
clone_size: .
j_call: TRBJ2-3
d_call: .
cdr3_aa: CASRRLGTDTQYF
cdr3_nt: TGCGCCAGCAGGCGTCTGGGCACAGATACGCAGTATTTT

v_call: TRBV5-4
clone_size: few
j_call: TRBJ1-5
d_call: .
cdr3_aa: CASSQELQGTSNQPQHF
cdr3_nt: TGTGCCAGCAGCCAAGAACTTCAGGGGACGAGCAATCAGCCCCAGCATTTT

v_call: TRBV6-1
clone_size: once
j_call: TRBJ1-6
d_call: .
cdr3_aa: CASNYSPLHF
cdr3_nt: TGTGCCAGCAACTATTCACCCCTCCACTTT

v_call: TRBV7-9
clone_size: few
j_call: TRBJ1-1
d_call: TRBD1
cdr3_aa: CASSSDRDYTEAFF
cdr3_nt: TGTGCCAGCAGCTCCGACAGGGATTACACTGAAGCTTTCTTT

v_call: TRBV5-6
clone_size: .
j_call: TRBJ1-2
d_call: .
cdr3_aa: CASSLPGRNYGYTF
cdr3_nt: TGTGCCAGCAGCTTGCCAGGGAGGAACTATGGCTACACCTTC

v_call: TRBV6-1
clone_size: .
j_call: TRBJ1-1
d_call: .
cdr3_aa: CASRYTFNRDTEAFF
cdr3_nt: TGTGCCAGCAGATACACATTTAACAGGGACACTGAAGCTTTCTTT

v_call: TRBV5-1
clone_size: .
j_call: TRBJ2-5
d_call: .
cdr3_aa: CASSFRGQTQETQYF
cdr3_nt: TGCGCCAGCAGCTTCAGGGGTCAAACCCAAGAGACCCAGTACTTC

v_call: TRBV9
clone_size: few
j_call: TRBJ2-3
d_call: TRBD2
cdr3_aa: CASSVSLAGGVGDTQYF
cdr3_nt: TGTGCCAGCAGCGTATCACTAGCGGGGGGGGTTGGAGATACGCAGTATTTT

v_call: TRBV5-5
clone_size: .
j_call: TRBJ2-7
d_call: TRBD2
cdr3_aa: CASSVTGLASLEQYF
cdr3_nt: TGTGCCAGCAGCGTAACGGGACTAGCTAGCCTCGAGCAGTACTTC

v_call: TRBV7-2
clone_size: .
j_call: TRBJ2-2
d_call: .
cdr3_aa: CASSHVRPGELFF
cdr3_nt: TGTGCCAGCAGCCACGTACGGCCCGGGGAGCTGTTTTTT

v_call: TRBV5-4
clone_size: .
j_call: TRBJ1-1
d_call: .
cdr3_aa: CASSLGGLRNTEAFF
cdr3_nt: TGTGCCAGCAGCTTGGGGGGACTCCGGAACACTGAAGCTTTCTTT

v_call: TRBV7-2
clone_size: .
j_call: TRBJ2-1
d_call: TRBD1
cdr3_aa: CASCRDRPSNEQFF
cdr3_nt: TGTGCCAGCTGTCGGGACAGGCCTTCCAATGAGCAGTTCTTC

v_call: TRBV29-1
clone_size: .
j_call: TRBJ1-2
d_call: .
cdr3_aa: CSVERYSRAYGYTF
cdr3_nt: TGCAGCGTTGAACGATACTCGAGGGCCTATGGCTACACCTTC

v_call: TRBV10-3
clone_size: .
j_call: TRBJ2-1
d_call: TRBD2
cdr3_aa: CAISERGLAEYNEQFF
cdr3_nt: TGTGCCATCAGTGAGCGAGGACTAGCGGAGTACAATGAGCAGTTCTTC

v_call: TRBV7-6
clone_size: .
j_call: TRBJ1-1
d_call: .
cdr3_aa: CASSLGTEAFF
cdr3_nt: TGTGCCAGCTCCTTGGGAACTGAAGCTTTCTTT

v_call: TRBV5-6
clone_size: .
j_call: TRBJ1-3
d_call: .
cdr3_aa: CASSFPGRGNTIYF
cdr3_nt: TGTGCCAGCAGCTTTCCGGGGCGCGGAAACACCATATATTTT

v_call: TRBV2
clone_size: .
j_call: TRBJ1-4
d_call: .
cdr3_aa: CASTLSLGRKLFF
cdr3_nt: TGTGCCAGCACCCTTTCTCTTGGGCGAAAACTGTTTTTT

v_call: TRBV18
clone_size: .
j_call: TRBJ1-2
d_call: .
cdr3_aa: CASSPDRNYGYTF
cdr3_nt: TGTGCCAGCTCGCCCGACAGAAACTATGGCTACACCTTC

v_call: TRBV2
clone_size: .
j_call: TRBJ1-5
d_call: TRBD1
cdr3_aa: CASRGDREPQHF
cdr3_nt: TGTGCCAGCAGGGGGGACAGGGAACCCCAGCATTTT

v_call: TRBV5-1
clone_size: few
j_call: TRBJ1-1
d_call: .
cdr3_aa: CASRLFTGKLGTEAFF
cdr3_nt: TGCGCCAGCAGGCTTTTCACAGGGAAATTGGGCACTGAAGCTTTCTTT

v_call: TRBV18
clone_size: few
j_call: TRBJ1-2
d_call: TRBD1
cdr3_aa: CASSQGTGNGYTF
cdr3_nt: TGTGCCAGCTCACAAGGGACAGGGAATGGCTACACCTTC

v_call: TRBV7-2
clone_size: few
j_call: TRBJ1-5
d_call: .
cdr3_aa: CASSSRWDQPQHF
cdr3_nt: TGTGCCAGCAGCTCGAGGTGGGATCAGCCCCAGCATTTT

v_call: TRBV12-5
clone_size: few
j_call: TRBJ2-1
d_call: .
cdr3_aa: CASGLAGPPWQFF
cdr3_nt: TGTGCTAGTGGTTTGGCTGGGCCCCCGTGGCAGTTCTTC

v_call: TRBV5-6
clone_size: few
j_call: TRBJ2-6
d_call: .
cdr3_aa: CASSMLGVQGGGANVLTF
cdr3_nt: TGTGCCAGCAGTATGTTAGGGGTACAGGGTGGCGGGGCCAACGTCCTGACTTTC

v_call: TRBV5-1
clone_size: few
j_call: TRBJ2-7
d_call: TRBD2
cdr3_aa: CASSPSGNYEQYF
cdr3_nt: TGCGCCAGCAGCCCTAGCGGGAACTACGAGCAGTACTTC

v_call: TRBV5-1
clone_size: .
j_call: TRBJ1-2
d_call: TRBD1
cdr3_aa: CASSIRDSLTNYGYTF
cdr3_nt: TGCGCCAGCAGCATTCGGGACAGCTTGACTAACTATGGCTACACCTTC

v_call: TRBV5-6
clone_size: few
j_call: TRBJ2-2
d_call: TRBD2
cdr3_aa: CATPTPLAGDPAGELFF
cdr3_nt: TGTGCCACCCCAACGCCCCTAGCGGGGGACCCAGCCGGGGAGCTGTTTTTT

v_call: TRBV6-5
clone_size: few
j_call: TRBJ1-1
d_call: .
cdr3_aa: CASSYSQTKTEAFF
cdr3_nt: TGTGCCAGCAGTTATTCGCAGACTAAGACTGAAGCTTTCTTT

v_call: TRBV19
clone_size: .
j_call: TRBJ1-6
d_call: TRBD1
cdr3_aa: CASSIYPQGQFSPLHF
cdr3_nt: TGTGCCAGTAGTATATACCCACAGGGACAGTTTTCACCCCTCCACTTT

v_call: TRBV7-9
clone_size: few
j_call: TRBJ1-2
d_call: .
cdr3_aa: CASSSDSNYGYTF
cdr3_nt: TGTGCCAGCAGCTCGGACAGTAACTATGGCTACACCTTC

v_call: TRBV5-1
clone_size: few
j_call: TRBJ1-2
d_call: TRBD1
cdr3_aa: CASSGATGFVGYTF
cdr3_nt: TGCGCCAGCAGCGGGGCGACAGGGTTCGTTGGCTACACCTTC

v_call: TRBV6-7
clone_size: .
j_call: TRBJ2-7
d_call: TRBD1
cdr3_aa: CASSYRWWTGDVTGLYEQYF
cdr3_nt: TGTGCCAGCAGTTACCGGTGGTGGACAGGGGATGTTACCGGCCTTTACGAGCAGTACTTC

v_call: TRBV2
clone_size: .
j_call: TRBJ1-1
d_call: .
cdr3_aa: CASSDRGGWTEAFF
cdr3_nt: TGTGCCAGCAGTGACAGGGGAGGATGGACTGAAGCTTTCTTT